This T cell receptor (beta chain) appears in the sequencing data of a study of spatial heterogeneity in lung cancer. Study summary: Matched bulk RNA-seq provided a T cell module score, and TCR transcript counts in tumor regions correlated strongly with it.

Study observations and caveats: One measure, the expanded intratumoral alpha and beta TCR count, tracked tumor mutation counts.

This sample's time point: sample taken at primary tumor resection. TCRs were sequenced from unsorted whole RNA of tumor, nontumor lung or PBMC. TCRdb passed the 5' RACE reads through MiXCR, listing each CDR3 protein once. The sample has more than 7,500 distinct CDR3 sequences, less than 6% seen once. Between the trimmed V and J ends, which lost 6 bases and 6 bases, there was a span of 26 bases. The CDR3 totals 16 residues. Germline CDR1 reads DFQATT; CDR2 reads SNEGSKA (reference sequence). This clonotype was picked up many times. Its antigen is still unknown. The V call is TRBV20-1, the J call TRBJ1-2; weak D call: TRBD1 (5 bases). The receptor was isolated from a female donor with early-stage non-small cell lung cancer. Sample: lung tumor tissue, taken at surgery. The CDR3 reads CSAKLLRWSEGNGYTF. The CDR3, as DNA: TGCAGTGCGAAGCTTTTACGGTGGTCGGAGGGGAATGGCTACACCTTC.